The 22 T cell receptor beta chains presented below share a single source sample, sequenced in a study of vaccination and CD4 T cells after COVID-19. These receptors' targets are unknown. Sequenced with the Oncomine TCR Beta short-read assay was DNA taken from cultured CD4+ T cells. TCRdb redid the calling of the PCR reads with MiXCR, one entry per CDR3 protein. This sample yields some 15,000 distinct CDR3 sequences, of which 50% to 75% are seen a single time; about 11% belongs to the top ten. Treatment noted: approximately 9-day PBMC culture with coronavirus spike peptide pools or control peptides (ViraFEST assay). The material sequenced was CD4+ T cells from blood, cultured in vitro. These receptor sequences come from a human donor who had recovered from COVID-19.

This clonotype was counted a single time. The rearrangement uses TRBV19 and TRBJ1-5; D is ambiguous. Germline CDR1 is LNHDA and CDR2 is SQIVND (reference sequence). The V end lost 3 bases, the J end lost 0 bases, and 9 bases lay between the germline ends. The CDR3 is 15 amino acids. As DNA, the CDR3 is TGTGCCAGTAGTATTTACGGGGATAGCAATCAGCCCCAGCATTTT. Residues: CASSIYGDSNQPQHF.

This clonotype was picked up a small number of times. The chain is built from TRBV20-1 and TRBJ2-5; D gene uncertain. This CDR3 is built from 14 residues. The V gene's germline CDR1 is DFQATT and CDR2 SNEGSKA (reference sequence). The V gene lost 4 bases and the J gene lost 1 base, with 13 bases spanning the gap. As DNA, the CDR3 is TGCAGTGCTACCTTCGGACCCCGCCAAGAGACCCAGTACTTC. Translating gives CSATFGPRQETQYF.

The J gene is TRBJ1-2, the V gene TRBV28; D not certain. Germline CDR1 reads MDHEN; CDR2 reads SYDVKM. The V and J ends lost 6 bases and 8 bases respectively, with 16 bases between them. The CDR3 loop spans 13 amino acids. CDR3 nucleotide sequence: TGTGCCAGCAGATCTCCCTCCGTGGGGGGCTACACCTTC. As protein: CASRSPSVGGYTF.

The chain couples TRBV28 to TRBJ1-1; D is unclear. CDR3 length equals 11 residues. Trimming took 3 bases from V and 8 from J, leaving 7 bases between them. Germline CDR1 is MDHEN and CDR2 is SYDVKM. The chain's CDR3 is CASSLSREAFF. For the CDR3, the DNA is TGTGCCAGCAGTTTGTCCCGGGAAGCTTTCTTT.

V and J are TRBV6-4 and TRBJ2-3, with TRBD2 as a possible D gene (6 bases). Germline assignment: CDR1 MRHNA and CDR2 SNTAGT. V was shortened by 5 bases and J by 4 bases, with 13 bases between the two germline ends. The CDR3 spans 14 residues. CDR3 nucleotides: TGTGCCAGCAGTCTCGGGGAGGCCTCAGATACGCAGTATTTT. It codes for CASSLGEASDTQYF.

This rearrangement joins TRBV30 to TRBJ1-2, with a possible D match to TRBD1 (6 bases). Trimming took 2 bases from V and 4 from J, leaving 14 bases between them. Germline CDR1 and CDR2: GTSNPN and SVGIG (reference sequence). The CDR3 has 14 amino acids. The CDR3: CAWSRGEQTYGYTF. Written as DNA, the CDR3 is TGTGCCTGGAGTAGGGGGGAACAGACCTATGGCTACACCTTC.

The chain carries TRBV6-2 or TRBV6-3 and TRBJ1-2, with unresolved D. The germline V gene encodes CDR1 MNHEY and CDR2 SVGEGT. V lost 8 bases to trimming and J lost 0 bases, with 4 bases between them. The CDR3 runs to 11 residues. CDR3 region: CASGTNYGYTF. The CDR3 DNA reads TGTGCCAGCGGTACTAACTATGGCTACACCTTC.

This chain joins TRBV27 and TRBJ2-1; possible D gene TRBD2, 5 bases. Trimming left V 1 base short and J 5 bases short, with 21 bases between. Germline CDR1 reads MNHEY; CDR2 reads SMNVEV (reference sequence). The CDR3 has 18 amino acids. The CDR3 nucleotides are TGTGCCAGCAGTTTATACGCAACGGGAAAATTTTGGGACAATGAGCAGTTCTTC. It is translated as CASSLYATGKFWDNEQFF.

The rearrangement joins TRBV6-5 to TRBJ1-5, with 9 bases identical to TRBD1. The CDR3 covers 16 residues. CDR1 MNHEY and CDR2 SVGAGI come from the germline V gene. V dropped 2 bases and J dropped 5; count of bases not matched to a gene: 7. CDR3 coding DNA: TGTGCCAGCAGTTACCCTCCGGGACAGGGCGATCAGCCCCAGCATTTT. Protein: CASSYPPGQGDQPQHF.

The V gene is TRBV6-2 or TRBV6-3, the J gene TRBJ1-2; D is undetermined. CDR1 is MNHEY, CDR2 SVGEGT, per germline. V lost 6 bases and J 8 bases, leaving 10 bases between the germline ends. The length of the CDR3 is 11 residues. The CDR3 region is CASSPPPGYTF. The CDR3 DNA reads TGTGCCAGCAGCCCGCCGCCCGGCTACACCTTC.

V gene TRBV14 combines with J gene TRBJ1-1; the D gene is possibly TRBD1 (6 bases). CDR3 length equals 14 residues. Trimming took 4 bases from V and 6 from J, leaving 15 bases between them. CDR1 and CDR2 from the germline V gene are SGHDN and FVKESK. The CDR3 region is CASSPFGQRAEAFF. CDR3 nucleotide sequence: TGTGCCAGCAGCCCTTTCGGACAGAGAGCTGAAGCTTTCTTT.

This clonotype has only one observation. The chain carries TRBV7-2 and TRBJ2-2; weak D call: TRBD2 (6 bases). Germline assignment: CDR1 SGHTA and CDR2 FQGNSA. V lost 1 base, J lost 8 bases, and 11 bases lay in between. CDR3 length: 14 residues. CDR3 loop: CASSLEWAGGELFF. The CDR3 nucleotides are TGTGCCAGCAGCTTAGAATGGGCGGGAGGGGAGCTGTTTTTT.

This sequence joins TRBV20-1 and TRBJ2-2; D is perhaps TRBD2 (6 bases). The CDR3 extends over 17 amino acids. Trimming removed 1 base from V and 0 bases from J, with 15 bases in between. Germline loops: CDR1 DFQATT, CDR2 SNEGSKA (reference sequence). CDR3 nucleotide sequence: TGCAGTGCTAGAGCCCCTAATCTAGCGTCGAACACCGGGGAGCTGTTTTTT. It yields the protein CSARAPNLASNTGELFF.

The V and J genes are TRBV11-2 and TRBJ2-5; either TRBD1 or TRBD2 may fit D (6 bases each). Trimming stripped 5 bases from V and 1 base from J, with 20 bases between. Germline V gene lookup returns CDR1 SGHAT and CDR2 FQNNGV. The CDR3 is made up of 17 amino acids. CDR3 protein: CASSVGGFSGSQETQYF. CDR3 DNA sequence: TGTGCCAGCAGCGTAGGGGGGTTCAGTGGGTCCCAAGAGACCCAGTACTTC.

The gene calls are TRBV19 and TRBJ1-1, with a weak D call TRBD1 (5 bases). V lost 6 bases and J 7 bases, leaving 15 bases between the germline ends. The CDR3 is 13 residues long. Germline loops: CDR1 LNHDA, CDR2 SQIVND (reference sequence). CDR3 amino acids: CASRQGPGGEAFF. The CDR3 DNA is TGTGCCAGTAGGCAGGGTCCGGGTGGTGAAGCTTTCTTT.

This clonotype was recorded a few times. The J gene is TRBJ1-5, the V gene TRBV6-5; D is unclear. The CDR3 totals 15 residues. In germline, CDR1 is MNHEY, CDR2 SVGAGI. The V end lost 2 bases, the J end lost 7 bases, and 15 bases lay between the germline ends. This CDR3 is CASSYTASTRQPQHF. CDR3 in DNA: TGTGCCAGCAGTTACACCGCCTCGACACGGCAGCCCCAGCATTTT.

The chain is built from TRBV6-1 and TRBJ2-7; D may be TRBD1 (6 bases). V shed 0 bases and J shed 1 base, with 7 bases lying between them. This CDR3 contains 14 residues. Looked up from germline, CDR1 is MNHNS and CDR2 is SASEGT. CDR3 loop: CASSEAQGSYEQYF. The CDR3 DNA sequence: TGTGCCAGCAGTGAAGCTCAGGGGTCCTACGAGCAGTACTTC.

CDR3 loop: CSARNPGQGGDTEAFF. In DNA form, the CDR3 reads TGCAGTGCTAGAAATCCCGGACAGGGGGGGGACACTGAAGCTTTCTTT. This chain links TRBV20-1 with TRBJ1-1; 10 bases line up with TRBD1. The germline CDR1 and CDR2 sequences are DFQATT and SNEGSKA (reference sequence). The CDR3 spans 16 residues. The ends lost 2 bases at V and 3 bases at J; junction bases unmatched: 9.

The V call is TRBV6-1, the J call TRBJ1-1; 7 bases align to TRBD1. The CDR3 consists of 14 residues. The ends lost 6 bases at V and 10 bases at J; junction bases unmatched: 14. The germline V gene encodes CDR1 MNHNS and CDR2 SASEGT. This CDR3 is CASSTTGRKEAAFF. The DNA for the CDR3 is TGTGCCAGCAGCACGACAGGGAGGAAGGAGGCAGCTTTCTTT.

The chain employs TRBV7-2 and TRBJ2-4; possibly TRBD1 for D (5 bases). CDR3 size: 15 residues. Germline V gene data show CDR1 as SGHTA and CDR2 as FQGNSA. The V gene lost 5 bases and the J gene lost 1 base, with 12 bases spanning the gap. The DNA of the CDR3 is TGTGCCAGCAGCCCACAGGCCGCGGCCAAAAACATTCAGTACTTC. This encodes CASSPQAAAKNIQYF.

V is TRBV20-1 and J is TRBJ2-5; D is unclear. The germline V gene has CDR1 DFQATT and CDR2 SNEGSKA (reference sequence). The CDR3 contains 15 residues. Trimming took off 6 bases at V and 5 bases at J, with 22 bases between the two ends. The chain's CDR3 is CSATPTTIMRETQYF. In nucleotides, the CDR3 is TGCAGTGCCACTCCCACTACTATTATGAGGGAGACCCAGTACTTC.

This chain joins TRBV20-1 and TRBJ1-1; D is unclear. This CDR3 is 16 amino acids long. The germline V gene encodes CDR1 DFQATT and CDR2 SNEGSKA (reference sequence). V lost 0 bases and J lost 4, with 18 bases in between. CDR3 coding DNA: TGCAGTGCTAGAGATAACATGGCCCTAAGGAGCACTGAAGCTTTCTTT. It is translated as CSARDNMALRSTEAFF.